The 19 T cell receptor beta chains below come from one sample, sequenced in a study of early T cells in non-severe SARS-CoV-2 infection. In TCRdb, the 5' RACE reads were re-called with MiXCR into one record per CDR3 protein. This sample has around 50,000 distinct CDR3 sequences, with more than 9% found just once. Input material: whole blood. The source of these receptors is an adult who was a healthcare worker with PCR-confirmed SARS-CoV-2 infection or an uninfected control (not recorded which).

This clonotype was detected many times. This chain links TRBV7-3 with TRBJ2-1, with 9 bases that match TRBD1. The germline gives CDR1 SGHTA, CDR2 FQGTGA. The J segment lost 8 bases and the V segment lost 5 bases, leaving 7 bases of the junction unmatched. The CDR3 loop spans 14 amino acids. The CDR3 sequence: CASSPQGAWDEQFF. CDR3 DNA: TGTGCCAGCAGCCCACAGGGGGCGTGGGATGAGCAGTTCTTC.

This clonotype was seen repeatedly, ten times or more. The chain is built from TRBV6-2 or TRBV6-3 and TRBJ2-5, with 8 nucleotides matching TRBD2. The CDR3 is made up of 17 amino acids. Germline CDR1 and CDR2: MNHEY and SVGEGT. Trimming cost V 0 bases and J 1 base; bases outside gene matches: 7. The CDR3 region has the DNA TGTGCCAGCAGTTACTCTATCCGGGAGGGGGGCCAAGAGACCCAGTACTTC. This gives the protein CASSYSIREGGQETQYF.

The rearrangement joins TRBV2 to TRBJ2-7; D is unclear. Trimming took off 5 bases at V and 3 bases at J, with 2 bases between the two ends. CDR3 length: 10 amino acids. Germline V gene sequence: CDR1 SNHLY, CDR2 FYNNEI. CDR3 sequence: CASSFYEQYF. CDR3 DNA: TGTGCCAGCAGTTTCTACGAGCAGTACTTC.

At least ten counts were recorded for this clonotype. The J gene is TRBJ1-5, the V gene TRBV12-3 or TRBV12-4; D gene ambiguous. CDR3 size: 13 residues. V lost 6 bases, J lost 10 bases, and 16 bases lay in between. The CDR3 loop is CASSLESSGPQHF. The CDR3 DNA reads as TGTGCCAGCAGCCTGGAGTCTAGCGGACCCCAGCATTTT.

Concerning this clonotype: A much larger clone sits a single nucleotide away, making a read error possible. The chain combines TRBV30 with TRBJ2-7; D call uncertain. The V end lost 2 bases, the J end lost 6 bases, and 11 bases lay between the germline ends. This CDR3 is 12 amino acids long. Germline lookup yields CDR1 GTSNPN and CDR2 SVGIG (reference sequence). The CDR3 loop reads CAWSHWDSEQYF. As DNA, the CDR3 is TGTGCCTGGAGTCACTGGGATAGCGAGCAGTACTTC.

This clonotype was detected many times. The chain uses TRBV5-1 and TRBJ1-1; 8 nucleotides line up with TRBD1. Germline V lookup: CDR1 SGHRS, CDR2 YFSETQ. Losses at the gene ends were 2 bases for V and 1 base for J; bases not matched to a gene: 4. The CDR3 contains 15 residues. The CDR3 nucleotides read TGCGCCAGCAGCTTACAGGGGGGAGCGAACACTGAAGCTTTCTTT. It encodes CASSLQGGANTEAFF.

In its sample, this clonotype was seen many times. J is TRBJ2-2 and V is TRBV20-1; no clear D. The V gene's germline CDR1 is DFQATT and CDR2 SNEGSKA (reference sequence). CDR3 length: 13 amino acids. With 0 bases removed from V and 5 bases from J, the gap between germline ends came to 7 bases. This chain's CDR3 is CSARDWRTGELFF. In DNA, the CDR3 is TGCAGTGCTAGAGATTGGCGGACCGGGGAGCTGTTTTTT.

This clonotype was seen repeatedly, ten times or more. The rearrangement joins TRBV28 to TRBJ2-7, with 11 bases that match TRBD2. CDR3 length equals 15 residues. Trimming cost V 5 bases and J 0 bases; bases outside gene matches: 3. Germline assignment: CDR1 MDHEN and CDR2 SYDVKM. The CDR3 sequence is CASSMTSGDSYEQYF. For the CDR3, the DNA is TGTGCCAGCAGTATGACTAGCGGGGACTCCTACGAGCAGTACTTC.

This clonotype came up many times. The rearrangement joins TRBV4-2 to TRBJ1-1; 7 bases align to TRBD1. The CDR3 runs 14 residues. Germline-derived CDR1 and CDR2 are LGHNA and YNFKEQ. The junction had 6 bases not matched to a gene; V was cut back by 1 base and J by 7 bases. CDR3 coding DNA: TGTGCCAGCAGCCAAGGGGACAGTAGAGATGAAGCTTTCTTT. Protein sequence: CASSQGDSRDEAFF.

This clonotype was seen repeatedly, ten times or more. J is TRBJ1-2 and V is TRBV20-1; D unresolved. Trimming stripped 0 bases from V and 5 bases from J, with 22 bases between. CDR3 length equals 17 residues. Germline V CDR1 and CDR2: DFQATT, SNEGSKA (reference sequence). In nucleotides, the CDR3 is TGCAGTGCTAGAGATACCCTGGCGAGGGAGGGTGCTTATGGCTACACCTTC. Amino acids: CSARDTLAREGAYGYTF.

This clonotype was counted ten times or more. The chain carries TRBV20-1 and TRBJ2-7; the match to TRBD2 covers 8 bases. V lost 1 base, J lost 6 bases, and 11 bases stayed unmatched. The CDR3 sequence is 15 residues long. Germline V gene data show CDR1 as DFQATT and CDR2 as SNEGSKA (reference sequence). The CDR3 DNA follows: TGCAGTGCTAGAGCTCCCCGAGGACTAGCATCCGAGCAGTACTTC. This encodes CSARAPRGLASEQYF.

The rearrangement links TRBV30 to TRBJ2-7; 9 bases match TRBD1. The CDR3 runs 18 residues. The V gene end was trimmed by 1 base and the J gene end by 2 bases; junction bases not matched to a gene: 15. Germline V gives CDR1 GTSNPN, CDR2 SVGIG (reference sequence). CDR3 sequence reads: CAWSGLGTGNIGTYEQYF. The CDR3 DNA is TGTGCCTGGAGTGGATTAGGGACAGGGAATATTGGGACCTACGAGCAGTACTTC.

The chain employs TRBV6-6 and TRBJ2-7; D is perhaps TRBD1 or TRBD2 (6 bases each). CDR3 size: 13 residues. The germline V gene has CDR1 MNHNY and CDR2 SVGAGI (reference sequence). Trimming removed 7 bases from V and 0 bases from J, with 10 bases in between. As DNA, the CDR3 is TGTGCCAGCAAGGGGGGCAGCTCCTACGAGCAGTACTTC. This translates into CASKGGSSYEQYF.

In its sample, this clonotype was seen many times. This chain connects TRBV18 to TRBJ2-7, with D perhaps matching TRBD2 (6 bases). CDR1 and CDR2 (germline): KGHSH, LQKENI. CDR3 length equals 15 residues. The V and J ends lost 8 bases and 4 bases respectively, with 21 bases between them. This chain's CDR3 is CASRQGGLAEYEQYF. The CDR3 DNA is TGTGCCAGCAGACAAGGCGGTTTAGCGGAATACGAGCAGTACTTC.

This clonotype was observed many times. The V call is TRBV28, the J call TRBJ1-5; no reliable D call. The germline V gene has CDR1 MDHEN and CDR2 SYDVKM. Trimming took 9 bases from V and 2 from J, leaving 8 bases between them. The CDR3 contains 12 residues. The DNA for the CDR3 is TGTGCCAGTTCAGGCGGCAATCAGCCCCAGCATTTT. Amino acids: CASSGGNQPQHF.

This clonotype appeared many times. The chain has TRBV7-9 and TRBJ2-1; D is possibly TRBD1 (5 bases). The germline V gene encodes CDR1 SEHNR and CDR2 FQNEAQ (reference sequence). Trimming removed 3 bases from V and 9 bases from J, with 12 bases in between. The CDR3 contains 13 residues. CDR3 amino acids: CASSFRGQGEQFF. CDR3 DNA: TGTGCCAGCAGCTTTCGTGGGCAGGGTGAGCAGTTCTTC.

V gene TRBV2 combines with J gene TRBJ2-3; D not certain. V lost 1 base and J 3 bases, leaving 8 bases between the germline ends. Germline V gives CDR1 SNHLY, CDR2 FYNNEI. CDR3 length equals 14 residues. CDR3 region: CASSEVARTDTQYF. The CDR3 DNA is TGTGCCAGCAGTGAAGTGGCAAGAACAGATACGCAGTATTTT.

Only a few counts were recorded for this clonotype. The chain joins TRBV6-1 to TRBJ1-5, with 8 bases fitting TRBD1. CDR1 MNHNS and CDR2 SASEGT come from the germline V gene. V shed 6 bases and J 6 bases; nucleotides not matched to a gene: 10. This CDR3 region has 15 residues. The CDR3 DNA reads TGTGCCAGCAGCCCATTGGACAGGGCGGGTCAGCCCCAGCATTTT. Protein product: CASSPLDRAGQPQHF.

The table lists this clonotype with many counts. V and J are TRBV7-8 and TRBJ1-3; 7 bases fit TRBD1. J lost 3 bases, V lost 8 bases, and 13 bases had no gene match. Germline CDR1 SGHVS, CDR2 FQNEAQ. The CDR3 runs 16 residues. CDR3 in amino acids: CASGRGAGGIGNTIYF. Written as DNA, the CDR3 is TGTGCCAGCGGCCGGGGGGCAGGGGGTATTGGAAACACCATATATTTT.